This T cell receptor (beta chain) was documented in a study of regulatory T cells in long-lasting Graves disease. The junction had 3 bases not matched to a gene; V was cut back by 3 bases and J by 3 bases. This CDR3 region has 13 residues. In germline, CDR1 is DFQATT, CDR2 SNEGSKA (reference sequence). As for time point: newly diagnosed GD, antithyroid drugs for less than 3 months. PBMC RNA served as the TCR library source. Many counts were recorded for this clonotype. Building the TCR beta libraries relied on iRepertoire HTBI primers, and CDR3 regions underwent Arm-PCR. MiXCR was run by TCRdb on the multiplex PCR reads, yielding one entry per CDR3 protein. The profile shows 400,000 to 500,000 distinct CDR3 sequences, just under 15% of them singletons. These data were also filed under a second study, of T cells in Graves' hyperthyroidism and ophthalmopathy.

The sample consisted of peripheral blood mononuclear cells (PBMCs), taken at new diagnosis, from a patient treated with antithyroid drugs. The receptor was derived from a woman in her twenties or thirties with Graves disease. The V and J genes are TRBV20-1 and TRBJ2-7; 9 bases are shared with TRBD2. The CDR3, as DNA: TGCAGTGCTAGGGGGACTAGCTACTACGAGCAGTACTTC. It specifies CSARGTSYYEQYF.